This T cell receptor beta chain was captured in a study of T-cell memory formation after mild COVID-19. Turning to the study itself: Largely donor-specific TCR clusters were found.

V was pared by 7 bases and J by 7 bases, with 7 bases between. Germline loops: CDR1 SNHLY, CDR2 FYNNEI. The CDR3 contains 10 residues. For this clonotype: Its antigen is as yet unknown.

Overall study findings and caveats: Clones that got smaller from day 15 to 85 had even CD4/CD8, while clones growing later tipped toward CD4+. Pre-infection memory held some responding clones, suggesting pre-existing cross-reactive T cells responded.

cDNA libraries for TCR alpha and TCR beta, carrying sample barcodes and UMIs, came from 5'RACE with constant-segment primers. TCRdb reprocessed the 5' RACE reads with MiXCR, giving one entry per CDR3 protein. This sample has about 420,000 distinct CDR3 sequences, with about a quarter found just once. The source of this sequence is an adult woman who had mild COVID-19 (a few samples of this study predate the infection). Cell type and time point are not known. The chain links TRBV2 to TRBJ1-1; D is unclear. The sequencing input was PBMCs or a T cell subset sorted from them (not recorded which). The CDR3 DNA reads TGTGCCAGCAATATCTATGAAGCTTTCTTT. Its protein is CASNIYEAFF. The variable domain in full, completed from reference TRBV2 and TRBJ1-1, reads EPEVTQTPSHQVTQMGQEVILRCVPISNHLYFYWYRQILGQKVEFLVSFYNNEISEKSEIFDDQFSVERPDGSNFTLKIRSTKLEDSAMYFCASNIYEAFFGQGTRLTVV.